These 27 T cell receptor beta chains were sequenced from one sample in a study of T cell clones after liver transplantation. Sequencing was performed with immunoSEQ multiplex PCR; in TCRdb, only in-frame clones are kept and a portion is missing. The sample shows 93,000 or so clones, around 84% of them seen only once. Sequencing used CD4+ T cells from blood, obtained 47 months after liver transplant. The receptors come from a human patient who received a liver transplant. The graft donor may be the source of some T cells.

This rearrangement joins TRBV29-1 to TRBJ1-5; no firm D call. Germline V CDR1 and CDR2: SQVTM, ANQGSEA. V shed 8 bases and J shed 1 base, with 15 bases lying between them. CDR3 length equals 14 residues. The CDR3 DNA reads TGCAGCCCGTGCCTTTCGGAGAGCAATCAGCCCCAGCATTTT. This sequence encodes CSPCLSESNQPQHF. The full variable domain, rest sourced from reference TRBV29-1 and TRBJ1-5, is SAVISQKPSRDICQRGTSLTIQCQVDSQVTMMFWYRQQPGQSLTLIATANQGSEATYESGFVIDKFPISRPNLTFSTLTVSNMSPEDSSIYLCSPCLSESNQPQHFGDGTRLSIL.

The chain employs TRBV19 and TRBJ1-5; 7 bases align to TRBD1. The CDR3 sequence is 16 residues long. V lost 7 bases, J lost 1 base, and 10 bases stayed unmatched. CDR1 and CDR2 from the germline V gene are LNHDA and SQIVND (reference sequence). CDR3 coding DNA: TGTGCCAGTATCCGGACAGGAGGGGGGAGCAATCAGCCCCAGCATTTT. Translated, it gives CASIRTGGGSNQPQHF.

Only one count was recorded for this clone. The chain couples TRBV5-1 to TRBJ2-1; the match to TRBD2 covers 11 bases. The CDR3 is made up of 14 amino acids. V gave up 6 bases and J gave up 5 bases; unmatched junction bases: 4. CDR1 SGHRS and CDR2 YFSETQ come from the germline V gene. CDR3 DNA: TGCGCCAGCACCCTAGCGGGGGGACACAATGAGCAGTTCTTC. This translates into CASTLAGGHNEQFF.

This rearrangement joins TRBV5-1 to TRBJ1-4; D is unclear. The CDR3 runs 16 residues. V dropped 0 bases and J dropped 0 bases, with 9 bases sitting between them. Germline values: CDR1 SGHRS, CDR2 YFSETQ. The CDR3 sequence is CASSLAPVATNEKLFF. DNA of the CDR3: TGCGCCAGCAGCTTGGCCCCAGTCGCAACTAATGAAAAACTGTTTTTT.

This clone was seen repeatedly, ten times or more. CDR3 nucleotide sequence: TGTGCCAGCAGAAGGTTGACCTATGGCTACACCTTC. Translated: CASRRLTYGYTF. This chain uses TRBV2 with TRBJ1-2; D remains unclear. The CDR3 has 12 amino acids. Germline V gene data show CDR1 as SNHLY and CDR2 as FYNNEI. V lost 6 bases and J 4 bases, leaving 9 bases between the germline ends. Full variable domain (missing parts from reference TRBV2 and TRBJ1-2): EPEVTQTPSHQVTQMGQEVILRCVPISNHLYFYWYRQILGQKVEFLVSFYNNEISEKSEIFDDQFSVERPDGSNFTLKIRSTKLEDSAMYFCASRRLTYGYTFGSGTRLTVV.

The chain is built from TRBV5-1 and TRBJ1-1, with D possibly being TRBD1 (5 bases). Trimming shortened V by 5 bases and J by 1 base, and 12 bases separated the two germline ends. Germline V CDR1 and CDR2: SGHRS, YFSETQ. The CDR3 sequence is 14 residues long. The CDR3 spells CASRSGQENTEAFF. CDR3 bases: TGCGCCAGCAGATCAGGGCAGGAGAACACTGAAGCTTTCTTT.

The chain joins TRBV18 to TRBJ1-2; 12 positions match TRBD1. Per the germline V gene, CDR1 is KGHSH and CDR2 is LQKENI. Trimming removed 4 bases from V and 7 bases from J; junction bases left unmatched: 16. The CDR3 extends over 18 amino acids. The CDR3 nucleotides read TGTGCCAGCTCACTAGGGGGACAGGGGGCGAGTAGGGTGTCTGGCTACACCTTC. Translation: CASSLGGQGASRVSGYTF.

The genes are TRBV4-1 and TRBJ2-4, with TRBD1 as a possible D gene (6 bases). CDR1 is MGHRA, CDR2 YSYEKL, per germline. This CDR3 is 15 amino acids long. V lost 4 bases and J 0 bases, leaving 10 bases between the germline ends. The CDR3 here is CASSPGDIAKNIQYF. The CDR3 region has the DNA TGCGCCAGCAGCCCAGGGGATATAGCCAAAAACATTCAGTACTTC.

The V gene is TRBV18, the J gene TRBJ1-1; no reliable D call. Per the germline V gene, CDR1 is KGHSH and CDR2 is LQKENI. This CDR3 has 17 amino acids. The V end lost 2 bases, the J end lost 0 bases, and 16 bases lay between the germline ends. CDR3 sequence (DNA): TGTGCCAGCTCACCAAGCCCGGGAGGTGCAGTGAACACTGAAGCTTTCTTT. The encoded protein is CASSPSPGGAVNTEAFF.

This sequence joins TRBV12-5 and TRBJ2-1, with 7 nucleotides matching TRBD2. CDR3 length equals 15 residues. The ends lost 6 bases at V and 2 bases at J; junction bases unmatched: 7. Germline assignment: CDR1 LGHNT and CDR2 FRNRAP. For the CDR3, the DNA is TGTGCTAGTGGCCGACCTGGGGGGGCCTACAATGAGCAGTTCTTC. Translation: CASGRPGGAYNEQFF.

The V and J genes are TRBV9 and TRBJ1-4; D not certain. CDR3 length equals 13 residues. Germline assignment: CDR1 SGDLS and CDR2 YYNGEE. The V end lost 2 bases, the J end lost 8 bases, and 10 bases lay between the germline ends. The chain's CDR3 is CASSVAPWEKLFF. DNA of the CDR3: TGTGCCAGCAGCGTGGCCCCGTGGGAAAAACTGTTTTTT.

This chain joins TRBV29-1 and TRBJ1-2; D unclear. V dropped 6 bases and J dropped 4 bases, with 9 bases sitting between them. There are 11 residues in the CDR3. Germline V gene lookup returns CDR1 SQVTM and CDR2 ANQGSEA. For the CDR3, the DNA is TGCAGCGTCGCTAACTTCTATGGCTACACCTTC. It translates to CSVANFYGYTF. Supplemented by reference TRBV29-1 and TRBJ1-2, the full variable domain reads SAVISQKPSRDICQRGTSLTIQCQVDSQVTMMFWYRQQPGQSLTLIATANQGSEATYESGFVIDKFPISRPNLTFSTLTVSNMSPEDSSIYLCSVANFYGYTFGSGTRLTVV.

The V gene is TRBV15, the J gene TRBJ1-1; weak D call: TRBD1 (6 bases). The CDR3 runs to 20 residues. Germline V gene sequence: CDR1 LNHNV, CDR2 YYDKDF (reference sequence). With 1 base removed from V and 3 bases from J, the gap between germline ends came to 27 bases. The CDR3 sequence: CATSRGFLGRLRGAYTEAFF. In nucleotides, the CDR3 is TGTGCCACCAGCAGAGGATTTCTTGGCAGGCTCCGGGGGGCCTACACTGAAGCTTTCTTT.

The V and J genes are TRBV29-1 and TRBJ1-1; no firm D call. CDR1 and CDR2 from the germline V gene are SQVTM and ANQGSEA. Trimming removed 2 bases from V and 1 base from J, with 8 bases in between. The CDR3 is 13 amino acids. The DNA for the CDR3 is TGCAGCGTTGAAAGGCCGGGGAACACTGAAGCTTTCTTT. It codes for CSVERPGNTEAFF. Complete variable domain (other parts from reference TRBV29-1 and TRBJ1-1): SAVISQKPSRDICQRGTSLTIQCQVDSQVTMMFWYRQQPGQSLTLIATANQGSEATYESGFVIDKFPISRPNLTFSTLTVSNMSPEDSSIYLCSVERPGNTEAFFGQGTRLTVV.

This chain joins TRBV21-1 and TRBJ1-2. TRBV21-1 is assigned pseudogene status. The CDR3 spans 17 residues. CDR3 region: CASSTLRPEGANYGYTF. The CDR3, as DNA: TGTGCCAGCAGCACTTTGAGACCGGAGGGGGCTAACTATGGCTACACCTTC.

This clone showed up just a few times. The V and J genes are TRBV7-8 and TRBJ2-7; 10 nucleotides align to TRBD1. CDR3 length equals 16 residues. Germline loops: CDR1 SGHVS, CDR2 FQNEAQ. V dropped 1 base and J dropped 0; count of bases not matched to a gene: 3. The CDR3 spells CASSLVRTGGSYEQYF. In DNA form, the CDR3 reads TGTGCCAGCAGCTTAGTGAGGACAGGGGGCTCCTACGAGCAGTACTTC.

J is TRBJ1-5 and V is TRBV5-1; D is possibly TRBD1 (5 bases). Germline values: CDR1 SGHRS, CDR2 YFSETQ. Trimming removed 4 bases at V and 4 bases at J, with 12 bases between. The length of the CDR3 is 14 residues. The DNA for the CDR3 is TGCGCCAGCAGCCCTGAAGGGGCAAATCAGCCCCAGCATTTT. It translates to CASSPEGANQPQHF.

The chain combines TRBV7-8 with TRBJ1-2; the D is unclear. V lost 1 base and J lost 2, with 8 bases in between. Germline CDR1 is SGHVS and CDR2 is FQNEAQ. This CDR3 spans 14 amino acids. DNA for the CDR3: TGTGCCAGCAGCTTAGGAGCACAAAACTATGGCTACACCTTC. Its protein product is CASSLGAQNYGYTF.

The chain recombines TRBV6-5 with TRBJ1-4, with a possible D match to TRBD1 (5 bases). Germline V lookup: CDR1 MNHEY, CDR2 SVGAGI. Trimming removed 0 bases at V and 8 bases at J, with 16 bases between. The CDR3 contains 16 residues. The CDR3 DNA sequence: TGTGCCAGCAGTTACTCCGCTCTAGTCAAGGGGGAAAAACTGTTTTTT. It yields the protein CASSYSALVKGEKLFF.

The gene calls are TRBV21-1 and TRBJ2-5; the listed D gene, TRBD2, was not tested against the DNA. TRBV21-1 is flagged as a pseudogene. The CDR3 runs 15 residues. The CDR3: CASSKAGGRRETQYF. The CDR3 coding sequence is TGTGCCAGCAGCAAAGCGGGGGGACGTAGGGAGACCCAGTACTTC.

The chain links TRBV19 to TRBJ1-5, with unresolved D. The V and J ends lost 3 bases and 3 bases respectively, with 9 bases between them. The germline V gene has CDR1 LNHDA and CDR2 SQIVND (reference sequence). The CDR3 is made up of 14 amino acids. CDR3 DNA sequence: TGTGCCAGTAGTATGAATGGTTTCAATCAGCCCCAGCATTTT. Residues: CASSMNGFNQPQHF.

This chain links TRBV2 with TRBJ1-2; unclear D gene. Germline V gives CDR1 SNHLY, CDR2 FYNNEI. V lost 3 bases to trimming and J lost 8 bases, with 19 bases between them. The CDR3 consists of 15 residues. CDR3 sequence (DNA): TGTGCCAGCAGTGATGTTTCTATTAAAGGGCGGGGCTACACCTTC. As protein: CASSDVSIKGRGYTF.

The genes are TRBV6-5 and TRBJ1-1; 7 bases are a match to TRBD1. The CDR3 is 14 residues long. The ends lost 2 bases at V and 8 bases at J; junction bases unmatched: 8. Looked up from germline, CDR1 is MNHEY and CDR2 is SVGAGI. The CDR3 here is CASSYTRQGSEAFF. The CDR3 DNA reads as TGTGCCAGCAGTTACACGCGACAGGGTAGCGAAGCTTTCTTT.

The V gene is TRBV7-2, the J gene TRBJ2-1; perhaps TRBD2 as D (6 bases). The germline gives CDR1 SGHTA, CDR2 FQGNSA. Trimming took off 5 bases at V and 6 bases at J, with 14 bases between the two ends. The CDR3 is 14 residues long. The CDR3 DNA reads TGTGCCAGCAGCCTAGGGACTCCACTCAATGAGCAGTTCTTC. It codes for CASSLGTPLNEQFF.

This chain joins TRBV4-1 and TRBJ2-5; tentatively, D is TRBD1 (7 bases). The V gene's germline CDR1 is MGHRA and CDR2 YSYEKL. Trimming cost V 0 bases and J 2 bases, with 16 bases left between them. The CDR3 has 17 residues. For the CDR3, the DNA is TGCGCCAGCAGCCAAGAAAGGGGGCGGGAACCTCAAGAGACCCAGTACTTC. Amino acid sequence: CASSQERGREPQETQYF.

The rearrangement joins TRBV7-9 to TRBJ2-1; TRBD1 agrees at 7 bases. The germline V gene has CDR1 SEHNR and CDR2 FQNEAQ (reference sequence). The length of the CDR3 is 18 residues. V lost 2 bases to trimming and J lost 4 bases; unmatched junction nucleotides: 14. CDR3 protein: CASSLSQKDRKTYNEQFF. CDR3 bases: TGTGCCAGCAGCTTATCCCAAAAGGACAGGAAAACATACAATGAGCAGTTCTTC.

CDR3 nucleotide sequence: TGTGCCAGCAGCTTAGCCGGACGGCTTAATAGCAATCAGCCCCAGCATTTT. This translates into CASSLAGRLNSNQPQHF. The chain uses TRBV7-8 and TRBJ1-5; no firm D call. The CDR3 runs 17 residues. V lost 0 bases, J lost 0 bases, and 12 bases lay in between. CDR1 and CDR2 from the germline V gene are SGHVS and FQNEAQ.